The 8 T cell receptor beta chains presented below share a single source sample, sequenced in a study of Ad26.COV2.S vaccination and SARS-CoV-2 variants. Assay: immunoSEQ multiplex PCR; the TCRdb copy retains only in-frame clones and omits some. Of about 350,000 clones listed, about 92% are singletons. The source material was peripheral blood, sampled after recovery from COVID-19. Receptors were obtained from a human donor who had recovered from COVID-19.

The chain links TRBV6-5 to TRBJ2-2; a possible D gene is TRBD1 (5 bases). The V gene lost 6 bases and the J gene lost 3 bases, with 11 bases spanning the gap. Germline CDR1 MNHEY, CDR2 SVGAGI. The CDR3 extends over 14 amino acids. Here the CDR3 DNA reads TGTGCCAGCAGGAGGAAAGGGGACACCGGGGAGCTGTTTTTT. Its translation is CASRRKGDTGELFF.

This sequence joins TRBV3-1 (or the pseudogene TRBV3-2) and TRBJ2-7; D might be TRBD1 (6 bases). Trimming cost V 1 base and J 5 bases, with 9 bases left between them. CDR1 is LGHDT, CDR2 YNNKEL, per germline (reference sequence). This CDR3 has 13 amino acids. CDR3 in amino acids: CASSQATGDEQYF. Written as DNA, the CDR3 is TGTGCCAGCAGCCAAGCGACAGGTGACGAGCAGTACTTC.

The chain is built from TRBV11-2 and TRBJ1-1, with a weak D call TRBD1 (6 bases). This CDR3 has 13 residues. V was shortened by 6 bases and J by 2 bases, with 10 bases between the two germline ends. Germline CDR1 SGHAT, CDR2 FQNNGV. This chain's CDR3 is CASRIQGNTEAFF. As DNA, the CDR3 is TGTGCCAGCAGGATACAGGGCAACACTGAAGCTTTCTTT.

The genes are TRBV18 and TRBJ2-1; 8 bases are shared with TRBD1. Per germline, CDR1 KGHSH and CDR2 LQKENI. J was trimmed by 0 bases and V by 3 bases; bases with no gene match: 4. The CDR3 is made up of 16 amino acids. The CDR3: CASSPGTGGSYNEQFF. DNA of the CDR3: TGTGCCAGCTCACCGGGGACAGGAGGCTCCTACAATGAGCAGTTCTTC.

This sequence joins TRBV5-1 and TRBJ1-5; 7 bases line up with TRBD1. Losses at the gene ends were 0 bases for V and 1 base for J; bases not matched to a gene: 7. CDR1 and CDR2 from the germline V gene are SGHRS and YFSETQ. CDR3 size: 17 residues. The CDR3 region has the DNA TGCGCCAGCAGCTTGGGTACAGGGGCGTCGAGCAATCAGCCCCAGCATTTT. Its protein is CASSLGTGASSNQPQHF.

The J gene is TRBJ1-2, the V gene TRBV29-1, with 8 bases identical to TRBD1. Per the germline V gene, CDR1 is SQVTM and CDR2 is ANQGSEA. The V and J ends lost 2 bases and 5 bases, in that order; junction bases with no gene match: 7. The CDR3 runs to 14 residues. This CDR3 is CSVELTGEVYGYTF. CDR3 DNA sequence: TGCAGCGTTGAATTGACAGGGGAGGTATATGGCTACACCTTC. Combining the CDR3 with reference TRBV29-1 and TRBJ1-2 gives the whole variable domain SAVISQKPSRDICQRGTSLTIQCQVDSQVTMMFWYRQQPGQSLTLIATANQGSEATYESGFVIDKFPISRPNLTFSTLTVSNMSPEDSSIYLCSVELTGEVYGYTFGSGTRLTVV.

V and J are TRBV6-5 and TRBJ2-2; D is unclear. The CDR3 is made up of 13 amino acids. V lost 4 bases to trimming and J lost 1 base, with 4 bases between them. From germline, CDR1 is MNHEY and CDR2 SVGAGI. CDR3 sequence (DNA): TGTGCCAGCAGTTCCAAGAACACCGGGGAGCTGTTTTTT. Protein: CASSSKNTGELFF.

This chain joins TRBV12-5 and TRBJ2-3, with D perhaps matching TRBD1 or TRBD2 (5 bases each). Trimming stripped 4 bases from V and 9 bases from J, with 23 bases between. Germline CDR1 LGHNT, CDR2 FRNRAP. The CDR3 is made up of 16 amino acids. Here the CDR3 reads CASGSNSGTQSGTQYF. The CDR3 DNA is TGTGCTAGTGGTTCGAACTCCGGGACGCAGTCTGGGACGCAGTATTTT.